This T cell receptor (beta chain) was retrieved from a study of blood T cell repertoires in COVID-19. Assay used: immunoSEQ multiplex PCR; TCRdb lists only in-frame clones, some missing. This sample has some 220,000 clones, with 80% to 85% found just once. The V and J ends lost 5 bases and 2 bases, in that order; junction bases with no gene match: 11. The CDR3 is 17 amino acids. Germline CDR1 is MNHEY and CDR2 is SVGEGT. This receptor was taken from a woman in her sixties or seventies with acute or convalescent COVID-19. The sample taken for sequencing was peripheral blood. V is TRBV6-2 or TRBV6-3 and J is TRBJ2-5; 10 bases are shared with TRBD2. The CDR3 coding sequence is TGTGCCAGCAGTAGGACTAGCGGTAAGGGGACGCAAGAGACCCAGTACTTC. This codes for CASSRTSGKGTQETQYF.